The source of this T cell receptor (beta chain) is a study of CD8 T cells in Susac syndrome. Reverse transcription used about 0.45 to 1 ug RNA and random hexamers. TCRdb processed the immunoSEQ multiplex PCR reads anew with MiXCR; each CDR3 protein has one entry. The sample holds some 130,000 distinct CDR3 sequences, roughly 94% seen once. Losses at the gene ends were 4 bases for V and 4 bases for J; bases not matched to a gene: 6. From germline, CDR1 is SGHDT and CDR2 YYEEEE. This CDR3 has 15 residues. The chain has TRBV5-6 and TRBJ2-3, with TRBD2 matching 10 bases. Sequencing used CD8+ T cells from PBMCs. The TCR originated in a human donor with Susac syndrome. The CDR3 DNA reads TGTGCCAGCAGCCCTAGCGGGACTAGCGCAGATACGCAGTATTTT. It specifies CASSPSGTSADTQYF.